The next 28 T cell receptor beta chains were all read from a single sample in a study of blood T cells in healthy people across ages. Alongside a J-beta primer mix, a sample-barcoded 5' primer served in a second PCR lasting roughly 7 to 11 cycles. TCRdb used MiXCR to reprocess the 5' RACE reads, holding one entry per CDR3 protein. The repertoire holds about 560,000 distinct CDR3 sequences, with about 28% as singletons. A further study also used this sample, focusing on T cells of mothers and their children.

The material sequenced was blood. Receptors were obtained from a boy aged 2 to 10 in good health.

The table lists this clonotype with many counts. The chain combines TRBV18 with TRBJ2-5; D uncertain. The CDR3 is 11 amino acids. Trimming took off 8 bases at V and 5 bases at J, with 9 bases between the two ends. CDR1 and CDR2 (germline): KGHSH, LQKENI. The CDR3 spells CASSPRETQYF. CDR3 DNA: TGTGCCAGCAGTCCACGGGAGACCCAGTACTTC. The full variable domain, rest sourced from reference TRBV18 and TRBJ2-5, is NAGVMQNPRHLVRRRGQEARLRCSPMKGHSHVYWYRQLPEEGLKFMVYLQKENIIDESGMPKERFSAEFPKEGPSILRIQQVVRGDSAAYFCASSPRETQYFGPGTRLLVL.

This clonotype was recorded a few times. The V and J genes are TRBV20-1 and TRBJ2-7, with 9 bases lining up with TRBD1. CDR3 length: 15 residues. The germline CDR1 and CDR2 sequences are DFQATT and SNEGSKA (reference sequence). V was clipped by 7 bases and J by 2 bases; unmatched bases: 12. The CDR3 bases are TGCAGTGTAGAGATACGGGACAGGGAGGCCTACGAGCAGTACTTC. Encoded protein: CSVEIRDREAYEQYF.

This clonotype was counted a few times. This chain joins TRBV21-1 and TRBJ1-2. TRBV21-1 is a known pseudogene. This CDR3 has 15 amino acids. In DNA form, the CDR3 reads TGTGCCAGCAGCAACTACAGGGCCCGATTGAGGGGCTACACCTTC. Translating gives CASSNYRARLRGYTF.

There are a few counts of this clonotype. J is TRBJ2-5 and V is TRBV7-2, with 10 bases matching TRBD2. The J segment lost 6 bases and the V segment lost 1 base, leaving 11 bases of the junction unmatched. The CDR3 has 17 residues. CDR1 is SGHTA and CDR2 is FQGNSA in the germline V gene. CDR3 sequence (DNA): TGTGCCAGCAGCTTAGGGCTAGCGGGAGACTGGCAAAAGACCCAGTACTTC. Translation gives CASSLGLAGDWQKTQYF.

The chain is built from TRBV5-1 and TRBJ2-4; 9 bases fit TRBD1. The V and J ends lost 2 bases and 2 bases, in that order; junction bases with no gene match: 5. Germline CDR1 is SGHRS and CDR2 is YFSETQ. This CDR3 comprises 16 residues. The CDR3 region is CASSFDRGTSKNIQYF. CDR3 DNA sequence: TGCGCCAGCAGCTTTGACAGGGGGACTTCCAAAAACATTCAGTACTTC.

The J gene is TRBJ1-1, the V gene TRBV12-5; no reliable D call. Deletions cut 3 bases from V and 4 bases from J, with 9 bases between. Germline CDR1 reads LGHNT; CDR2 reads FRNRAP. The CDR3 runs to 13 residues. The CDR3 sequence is CASGFVVGTEAFF. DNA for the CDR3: TGTGCTAGTGGTTTTGTAGTGGGCACTGAAGCTTTCTTT.

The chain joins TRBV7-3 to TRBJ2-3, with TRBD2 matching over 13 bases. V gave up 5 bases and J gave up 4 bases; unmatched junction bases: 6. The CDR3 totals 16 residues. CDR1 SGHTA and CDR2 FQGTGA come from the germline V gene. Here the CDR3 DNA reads TGTGCCAGCAGCCTGACTAGCGGGGGGCAGGCAGATACGCAGTATTTT. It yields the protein CASSLTSGGQADTQYF. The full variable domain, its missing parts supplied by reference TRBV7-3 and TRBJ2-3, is GAGVSQTPSNKVTEKGKYVELRCDPISGHTALYWYRQSLGQGPEFLIYFQGTGAADDSGLPNDRFFAVRPEGSVSTLKIQRTERGDSAVYLCASSLTSGGQADTQYFGPGTRLTVL.

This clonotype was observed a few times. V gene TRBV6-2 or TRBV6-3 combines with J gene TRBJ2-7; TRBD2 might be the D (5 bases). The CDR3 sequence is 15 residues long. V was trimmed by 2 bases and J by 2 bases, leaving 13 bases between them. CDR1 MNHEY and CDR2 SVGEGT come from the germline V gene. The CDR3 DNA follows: TGTGCCAGCAGTTACGAGAGAGGGCCGACCTACGAGCAGTACTTC. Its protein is CASSYERGPTYEQYF.

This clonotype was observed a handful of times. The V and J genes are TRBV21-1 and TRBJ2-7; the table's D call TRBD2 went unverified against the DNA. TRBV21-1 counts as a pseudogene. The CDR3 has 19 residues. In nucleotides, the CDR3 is TGTGCCAGCAGCAAAGAGGCGACTAGCGGGGGGACCCCCTTGAACGAGCAGTACTTC. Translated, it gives CASSKEATSGGTPLNEQYF.

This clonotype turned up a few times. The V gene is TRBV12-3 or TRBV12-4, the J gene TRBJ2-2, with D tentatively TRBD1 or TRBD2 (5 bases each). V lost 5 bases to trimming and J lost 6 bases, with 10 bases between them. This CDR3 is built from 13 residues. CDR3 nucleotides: TGTGCCAGCAGTGGGACCCCTCCCGGGGAGCTGTTTTTT. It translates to CASSGTPPGELFF.

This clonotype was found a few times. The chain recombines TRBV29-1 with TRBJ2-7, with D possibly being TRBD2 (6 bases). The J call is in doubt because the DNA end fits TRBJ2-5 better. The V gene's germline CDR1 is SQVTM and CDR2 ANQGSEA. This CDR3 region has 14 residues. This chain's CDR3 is CSVAGRGDQETQYF. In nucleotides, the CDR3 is TGCAGCGTTGCCGGGCGGGGAGATCAAGAGACCCAGTACTTC.

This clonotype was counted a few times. CDR3 DNA sequence: TGTGCCAGCAGTGACCCGGGACAGGGCACCCGTGAGACCCAGTACTTC. It translates to CASSDPGQGTRETQYF. The chain is built from TRBV25-1 and TRBJ2-5, with 9 bases identical to TRBD1. This CDR3 has 16 residues. CDR1 and CDR2 (germline): MGHDK, SYGVNS. Unmatched junction bases numbered 10, after V lost 3 bases and J lost 5 bases. Drawing the rest from reference TRBV25-1 and TRBJ2-5, the complete variable domain is EADIYQTPRYLVIGTGKKITLECSQTMGHDKMYWYQQDPGMELHLIHYSYGVNSTEKGDLSSESTVSRIRTEHFPLTLESARPSHTSQYLCASSDPGQGTRETQYFGPGTRLLVL.

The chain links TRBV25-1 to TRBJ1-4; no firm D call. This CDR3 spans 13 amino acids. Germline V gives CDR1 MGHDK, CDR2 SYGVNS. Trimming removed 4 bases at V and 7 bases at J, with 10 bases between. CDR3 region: CASSVRSGEKLFF. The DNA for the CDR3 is TGTGCCAGCAGTGTCCGGTCAGGTGAAAAACTGTTTTTT.

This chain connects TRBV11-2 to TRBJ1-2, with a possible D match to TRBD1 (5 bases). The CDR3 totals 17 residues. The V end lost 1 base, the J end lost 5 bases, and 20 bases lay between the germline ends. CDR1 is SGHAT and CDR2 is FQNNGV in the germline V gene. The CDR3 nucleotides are TGTGCCAGCAGCTTAGGGGGCAGTAGGGTGACAGAATATGGCTACACCTTC. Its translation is CASSLGGSRVTEYGYTF. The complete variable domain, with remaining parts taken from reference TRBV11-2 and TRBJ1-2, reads EAGVAQSPRYKIIEKRQSVAFWCNPISGHATLYWYQQILGQGPKLLIQFQNNGVVDDSQLPKDRFSAERLKGVDSTLKIQPAKLEDSAVYLCASSLGGSRVTEYGYTFGSGTRLTVV.

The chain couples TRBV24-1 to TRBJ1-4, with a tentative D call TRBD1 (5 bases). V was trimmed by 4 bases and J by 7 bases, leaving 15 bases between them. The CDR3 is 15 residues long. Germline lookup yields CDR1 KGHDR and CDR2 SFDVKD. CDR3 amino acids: CATSDPRPGGEKLFF. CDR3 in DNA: TGTGCCACCAGTGACCCGCGCCCGGGGGGTGAAAAACTGTTTTTT.

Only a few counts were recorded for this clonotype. CDR3 in DNA: TGTGCCAGCTACAGGGCCCGTGTGAAGACCCAGTACTTC. This sequence encodes CASYRARVKTQYF. This chain connects TRBV2 to TRBJ2-5; D is possibly TRBD1 (6 bases). Trimming removed 8 bases from V and 6 bases from J, with 16 bases in between. This CDR3 is 13 amino acids long. The germline CDR1 and CDR2 sequences are SNHLY and FYNNEI.

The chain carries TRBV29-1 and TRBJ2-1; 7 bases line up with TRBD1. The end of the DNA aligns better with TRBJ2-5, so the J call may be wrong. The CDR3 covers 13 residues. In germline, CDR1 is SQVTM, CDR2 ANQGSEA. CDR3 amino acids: CSVLTGAVETQYF. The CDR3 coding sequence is TGCAGCGTTCTTACAGGGGCGGTAGAGACCCAGTACTTC.

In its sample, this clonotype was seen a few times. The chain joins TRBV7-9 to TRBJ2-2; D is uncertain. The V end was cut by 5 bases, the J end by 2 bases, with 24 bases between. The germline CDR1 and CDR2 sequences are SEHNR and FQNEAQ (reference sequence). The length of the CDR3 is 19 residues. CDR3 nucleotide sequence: TGTGCCAGCAGCCGTCCCGTCTTTATGGGCAGGCTTAACACCGGGGAGCTGTTTTTT. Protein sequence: CASSRPVFMGRLNTGELFF.

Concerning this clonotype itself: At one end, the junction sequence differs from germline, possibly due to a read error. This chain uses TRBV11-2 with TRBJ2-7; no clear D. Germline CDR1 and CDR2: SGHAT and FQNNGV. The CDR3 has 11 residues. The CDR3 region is CASMTAYEQYF. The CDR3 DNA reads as TGTGCCAGCATGACGGCCTACGAACAGTACTTC.

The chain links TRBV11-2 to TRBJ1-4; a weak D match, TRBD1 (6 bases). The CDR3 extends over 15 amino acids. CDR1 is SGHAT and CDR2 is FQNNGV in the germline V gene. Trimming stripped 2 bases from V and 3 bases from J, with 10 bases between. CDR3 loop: CASSLQRTANEKLFF. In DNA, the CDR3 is TGTGCCAGCAGCTTACAAAGGACAGCTAATGAAAAACTGTTTTTT. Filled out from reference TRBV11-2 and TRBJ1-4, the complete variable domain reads EAGVAQSPRYKIIEKRQSVAFWCNPISGHATLYWYQQILGQGPKLLIQFQNNGVVDDSQLPKDRFSAERLKGVDSTLKIQPAKLEDSAVYLCASSLQRTANEKLFFGSGTQLSVL.

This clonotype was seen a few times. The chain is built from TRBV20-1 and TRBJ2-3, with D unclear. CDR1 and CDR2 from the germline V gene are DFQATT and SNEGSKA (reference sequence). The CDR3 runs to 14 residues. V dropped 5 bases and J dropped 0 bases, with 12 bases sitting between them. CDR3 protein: CSAPRGLSTDTQYF. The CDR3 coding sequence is TGCAGTGCTCCCCGAGGCCTTAGCACAGATACGCAGTATTTT.

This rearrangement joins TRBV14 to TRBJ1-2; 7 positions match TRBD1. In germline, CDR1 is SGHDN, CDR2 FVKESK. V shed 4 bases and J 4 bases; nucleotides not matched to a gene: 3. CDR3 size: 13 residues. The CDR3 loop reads CASSPRDSYGYTF. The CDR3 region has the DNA TGTGCCAGCAGCCCCCGGGACAGCTATGGCTACACCTTC.

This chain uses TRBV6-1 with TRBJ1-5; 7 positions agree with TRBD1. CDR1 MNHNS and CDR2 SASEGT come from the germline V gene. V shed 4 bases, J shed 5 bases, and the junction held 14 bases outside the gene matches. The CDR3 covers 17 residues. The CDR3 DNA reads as TGTGCCAGCAGTGCTCGCGACAGGGTAAGGGGCGATCAGCCCCAGCATTTT. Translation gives CASSARDRVRGDQPQHF.

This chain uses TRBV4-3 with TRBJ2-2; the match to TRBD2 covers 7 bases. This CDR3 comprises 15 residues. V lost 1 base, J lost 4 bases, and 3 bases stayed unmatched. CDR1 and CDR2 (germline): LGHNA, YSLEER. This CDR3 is CASSQGGRATGELFF. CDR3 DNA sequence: TGCGCCAGCAGCCAAGGGGGGAGGGCCACCGGGGAGCTGTTTTTT.

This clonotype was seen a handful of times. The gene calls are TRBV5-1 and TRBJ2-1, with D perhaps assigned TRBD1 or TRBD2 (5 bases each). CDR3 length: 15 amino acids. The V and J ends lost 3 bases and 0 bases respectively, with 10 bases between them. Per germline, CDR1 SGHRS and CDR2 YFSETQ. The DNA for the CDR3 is TGCGCCAGCAGCTGGGACGTCAGCTCCTACAATGAGCAGTTCTTC. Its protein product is CASSWDVSSYNEQFF.

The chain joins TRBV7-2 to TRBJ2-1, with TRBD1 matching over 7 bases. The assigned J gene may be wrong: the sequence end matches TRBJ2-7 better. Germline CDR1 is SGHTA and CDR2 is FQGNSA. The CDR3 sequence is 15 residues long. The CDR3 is CASRQDRDRVYEQYF. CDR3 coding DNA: TGTGCCAGCAGACAAGACCGGGACAGAGTCTACGAGCAGTACTTC.

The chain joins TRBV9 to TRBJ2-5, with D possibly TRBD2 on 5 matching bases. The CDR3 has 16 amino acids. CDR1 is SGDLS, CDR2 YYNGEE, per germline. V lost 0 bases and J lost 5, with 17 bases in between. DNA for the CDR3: TGTGCCAGCAGCGTAGAAGTAGGGAGTGGCAAGGAGACCCAGTACTTC. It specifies CASSVEVGSGKETQYF. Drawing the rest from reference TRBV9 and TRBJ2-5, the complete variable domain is DSGVTQTPKHLITATGQRVTLRCSPRSGDLSVYWYQQSLDQGLQFLIQYYNGEERAKGNILERFSAQQFPDLHSELNLSSLELGDSALYFCASSVEVGSGKETQYFGPGTRLLVL.

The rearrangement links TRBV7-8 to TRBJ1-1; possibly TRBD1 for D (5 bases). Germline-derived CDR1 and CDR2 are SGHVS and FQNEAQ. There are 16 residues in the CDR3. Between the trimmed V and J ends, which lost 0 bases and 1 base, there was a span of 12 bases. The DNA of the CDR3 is TGTGCCAGCAGCTTAGCGCAGGGATTCCAGAACACTGAAGCTTTCTTT. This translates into CASSLAQGFQNTEAFF. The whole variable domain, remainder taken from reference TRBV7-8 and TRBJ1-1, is GAGVSQSPRYKVAKRGQDVALRCDPISGHVSLFWYQQALGQGPEFLTYFQNEAQLDKSGLPSDRFFAERPEGSVSTLKIQRTQQEDSAVYLCASSLAQGFQNTEAFFGQGTRLTVV.